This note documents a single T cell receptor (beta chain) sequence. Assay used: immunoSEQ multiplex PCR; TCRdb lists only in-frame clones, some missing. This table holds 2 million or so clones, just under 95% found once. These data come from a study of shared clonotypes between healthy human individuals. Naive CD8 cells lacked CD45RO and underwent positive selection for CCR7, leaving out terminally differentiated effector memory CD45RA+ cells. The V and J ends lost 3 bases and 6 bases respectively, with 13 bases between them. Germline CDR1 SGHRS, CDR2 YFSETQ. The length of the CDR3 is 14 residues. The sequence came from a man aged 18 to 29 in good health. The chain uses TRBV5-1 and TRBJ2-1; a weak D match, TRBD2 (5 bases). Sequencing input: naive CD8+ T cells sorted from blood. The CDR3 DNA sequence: TGCGCCAGCAGCTGGACTTTTGGGAGCAATGAGCAGTTCTTC. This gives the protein CASSWTFGSNEQFF. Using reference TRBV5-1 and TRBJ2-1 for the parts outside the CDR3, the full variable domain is KAGVTQTPRYLIKTRGQQVTLSCSPISGHRSVSWYQQTPGQGLQFLFEYFSETQRNKGNFPGRFSGRQFSNSRSEMNVSTLELGDSALYLCASSWTFGSNEQFFGPGTRLTVL.